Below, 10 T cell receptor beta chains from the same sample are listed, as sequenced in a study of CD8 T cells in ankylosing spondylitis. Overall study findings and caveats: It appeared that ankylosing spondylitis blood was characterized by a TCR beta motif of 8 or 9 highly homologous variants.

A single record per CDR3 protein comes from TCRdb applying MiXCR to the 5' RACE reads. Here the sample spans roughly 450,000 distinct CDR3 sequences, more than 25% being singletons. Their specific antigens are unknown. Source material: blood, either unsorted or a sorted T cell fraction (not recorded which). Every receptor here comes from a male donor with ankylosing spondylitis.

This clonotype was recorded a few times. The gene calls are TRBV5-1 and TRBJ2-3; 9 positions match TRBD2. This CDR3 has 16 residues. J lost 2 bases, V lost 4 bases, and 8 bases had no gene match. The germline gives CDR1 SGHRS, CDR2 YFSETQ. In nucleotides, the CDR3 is TGCGCCAGCAGCCCTTATAGCGGGAGTCTCACAGATACGCAGTATTTT. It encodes CASSPYSGSLTDTQYF. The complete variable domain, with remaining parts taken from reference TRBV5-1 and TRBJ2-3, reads KAGVTQTPRYLIKTRGQQVTLSCSPISGHRSVSWYQQTPGQGLQFLFEYFSETQRNKGNFPGRFSGRQFSNSRSEMNVSTLELGDSALYLCASSPYSGSLTDTQYFGPGTRLTVL.

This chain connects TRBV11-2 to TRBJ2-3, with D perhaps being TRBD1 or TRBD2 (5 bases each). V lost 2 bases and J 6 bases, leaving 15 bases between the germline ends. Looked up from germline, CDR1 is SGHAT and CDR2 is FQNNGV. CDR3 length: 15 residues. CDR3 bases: TGTGCCAGCAGCTTAAGTCGAGGAGAGGGGGATACGCAGTATTTT. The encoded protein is CASSLSRGEGDTQYF.

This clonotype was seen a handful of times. CDR3 nucleotides: TGTGCCAGCAGCTTAAGTGGGACAGCCAGCTTAAAACCTGGGGCCAACGTCCTGACTTTC. Its translation is CASSLSGTASLKPGANVLTF. The chain combines TRBV5-4 with TRBJ2-6, with 7 bases identical to TRBD1. Trimming removed 2 bases from V and 2 bases from J; junction bases left unmatched: 16. The length of the CDR3 is 20 residues. The germline CDR1 and CDR2 sequences are SGHNT and YYREEE (reference sequence). Combining the CDR3 with reference TRBV5-4 and TRBJ2-6 gives the whole variable domain ETGVTQSPTHLIKTRGQQVTLRCSSQSGHNTVSWYQQALGQGPQFIFQYYREEENGRGNFPPRFSGLQFPNYSSELNVNALELDDSALYLCASSLSGTASLKPGANVLTFGAGSRLTVL.

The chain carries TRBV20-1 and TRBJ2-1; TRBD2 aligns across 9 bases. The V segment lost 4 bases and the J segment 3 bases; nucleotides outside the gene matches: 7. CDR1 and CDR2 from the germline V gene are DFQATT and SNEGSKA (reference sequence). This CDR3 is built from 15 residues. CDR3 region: CSANPGTSSYNEQFF. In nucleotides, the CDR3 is TGCAGTGCTAATCCCGGGACTAGCAGCTACAATGAGCAGTTCTTC.

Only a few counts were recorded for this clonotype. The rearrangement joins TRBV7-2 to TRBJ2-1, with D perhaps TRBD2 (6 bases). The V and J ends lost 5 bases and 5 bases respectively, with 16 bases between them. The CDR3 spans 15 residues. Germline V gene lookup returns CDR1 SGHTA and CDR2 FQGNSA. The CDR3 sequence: CASSLTRGENNEQFF. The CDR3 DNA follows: TGTGCCAGCAGCCTGACTAGAGGGGAGAACAATGAGCAGTTCTTC.

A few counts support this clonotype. The CDR3 loop reads CASSVGAGLSYNEQFF. The CDR3 DNA reads TGTGCCAGCAGCGTAGGGGCGGGTCTCTCCTACAATGAGCAGTTCTTC. This sequence joins TRBV9 and TRBJ2-1; TRBD2 might be the D (5 bases). The CDR3 length is 16 residues. Trimming removed 0 bases from V and 0 bases from J, with 10 bases in between. The V gene's germline CDR1 is SGDLS and CDR2 YYNGEE.

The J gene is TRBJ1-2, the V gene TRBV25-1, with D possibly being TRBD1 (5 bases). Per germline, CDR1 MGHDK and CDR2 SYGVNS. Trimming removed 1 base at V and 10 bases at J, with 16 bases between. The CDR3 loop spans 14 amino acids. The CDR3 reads CASSEFGREEAYTF. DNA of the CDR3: TGTGCCAGCAGTGAATTCGGCAGGGAGGAGGCCTACACCTTC.

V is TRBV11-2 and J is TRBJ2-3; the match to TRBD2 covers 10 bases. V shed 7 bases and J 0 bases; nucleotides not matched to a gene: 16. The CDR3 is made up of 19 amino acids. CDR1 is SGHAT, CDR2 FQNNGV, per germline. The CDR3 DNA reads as TGTGCCAGCATCGCTGTTTTTAGCGGGAGGTCCCGGAGCACAGATACGCAGTATTTT. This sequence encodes CASIAVFSGRSRSTDTQYF.

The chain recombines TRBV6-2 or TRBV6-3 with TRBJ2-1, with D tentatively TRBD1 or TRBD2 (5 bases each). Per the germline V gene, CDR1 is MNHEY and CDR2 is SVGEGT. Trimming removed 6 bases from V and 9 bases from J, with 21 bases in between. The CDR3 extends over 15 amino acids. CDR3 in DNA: TGTGCCAGCAGCTACCCCGGGACCACTTTTGGTGAGCAGTTCTTC. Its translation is CASSYPGTTFGEQFF.

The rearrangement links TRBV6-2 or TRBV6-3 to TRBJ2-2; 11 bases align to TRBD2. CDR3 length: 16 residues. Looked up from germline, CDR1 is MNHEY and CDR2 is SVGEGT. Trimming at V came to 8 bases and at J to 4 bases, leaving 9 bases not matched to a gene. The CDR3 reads CASVTSGRVATGELFF. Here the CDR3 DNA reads TGTGCCAGCGTTACTAGCGGGAGAGTTGCCACCGGGGAGCTGTTTTTT.